Following are 21 T cell receptor beta chains from one sample sequenced in a study of blood T cells in healthy people across ages. Together with a sample-barcoded 5' primer, a J-beta primer mix was included in a second PCR lasting about 6 to 11 cycles. TCRdb fed the 5' RACE reads into MiXCR, producing one record per CDR3 protein. The table shows approximately 1.5 million distinct CDR3 sequences, with about 35% occurring only once. Sequencing was done on a sample of blood. The receptors stem from a woman aged 25 to 45 in good health.

To note about this clonotype: At one boundary the junction diverges from the germline segment, which might be a read error. The gene calls are TRBV27 and TRBJ1-1; TRBD1 aligns across 7 bases. This CDR3 is built from 16 residues. CDR1 is MNHEY and CDR2 is SMNVEV in the germline V gene (reference sequence). The CDR3: CASSFHSTGTNTKAFF. CDR3 coding DNA: TGTGCCAGCAGTTTCCACTCGACAGGGACGAACACTAAAGCTTTCTTT.

This chain connects TRBV7-7 to TRBJ2-2; tentative D call: TRBD2 (6 bases). This CDR3 has 16 amino acids. The germline V and J ends were trimmed by 5 bases and 5 bases, with 18 bases remaining between them. The germline CDR1 and CDR2 sequences are SSHAT and FNYEAQ (reference sequence). CDR3 DNA: TGTGCCAGCAGCCGAACCGGGACTGGGCAGACCGGGGAGCTGTTTTTT. It specifies CASSRTGTGQTGELFF. Based on the CDR3 plus reference TRBV7-7 and TRBJ2-2, the full variable domain is GAGVSQSPRYKVTKRGQDVTLRCDPISSHATLYWYQQALGQGPEFLTYFNYEAQPDKSGLPSDRFSAERPEGSISTLTIQRTEQRDSAMYRCASSRTGTGQTGELFFGEGSRLTVL.

This clonotype appeared a few times. The chain couples TRBV5-1 to TRBJ2-1; 9 positions agree with TRBD2. After removal of 4 bases from V and 3 bases from J, the junction contained 11 bases not matched to a gene. This CDR3 is 17 amino acids long. Germline V gene lookup returns CDR1 SGHRS and CDR2 YFSETQ. This chain's CDR3 is CASSIQAAGGGYNEQFF. CDR3 in DNA: TGCGCCAGCAGCATACAAGCTGCGGGAGGGGGCTACAATGAGCAGTTCTTC.

This clonotype was counted once. At one end, the junction sequence differs from germline, possibly due to a read error. The rearrangement joins TRBV15 to TRBJ1-2, with unresolved D. Germline CDR1 is LNHNV and CDR2 is YYDKDF (reference sequence). The CDR3 is made up of 15 amino acids. The CDR3 region is CATSREVTSNYGCTF. The CDR3 bases are TGTGCCACCAGCAGAGAGGTAACGTCTAACTATGGCTGCACCTTC.

This sequence joins TRBV20-1 and TRBJ1-6; TRBD1 might be the D (5 bases). The CDR3 sequence is 14 residues long. Germline V CDR1 and CDR2: DFQATT, SNEGSKA (reference sequence). V was trimmed by 1 base and J by 7 bases, leaving 11 bases between them. CDR3 protein: CSARGGTGNSPLHF. The CDR3 DNA reads as TGCAGTGCTAGAGGGGGGACGGGGAATTCACCCCTCCACTTT.

This clonotype was counted ten times or more. The chain employs TRBV4-1 and TRBJ2-5; 9 nucleotides agree with TRBD2. The ends lost 1 base at V and 5 bases at J; junction bases unmatched: 8. The V gene's germline CDR1 is MGHRA and CDR2 YSYEKL. This CDR3 spans 16 amino acids. CDR3 DNA: TGCGCCAGCAGCCAAGCAGGACTAGCGCATCGGGAGACCCAGTACTTC. Its translation: CASSQAGLAHRETQYF.

This clonotype was observed once. The chain carries TRBV28 and TRBJ2-1; the D gene is possibly TRBD1 (6 bases). This CDR3 comprises 12 residues. Trimming cost V 5 bases and J 10 bases, with 12 bases left between them. Germline V gene sequence: CDR1 MDHEN, CDR2 SYDVKM. The CDR3 loop is CASSQQGKEQFF. DNA of the CDR3: TGTGCCAGCAGTCAACAGGGTAAGGAGCAGTTCTTC.

This clonotype was counted a single time. The rearrangement uses TRBV14 and TRBJ2-1, with D tentatively TRBD2 (5 bases). Germline CDR1 and CDR2: SGHDN and FVKESK. This CDR3 has 12 amino acids. Between the trimmed V and J ends, which lost 4 bases and 10 bases, there was a span of 11 bases. The CDR3 region has the DNA TGTGCCAGCAGCCTCACTAGGATAGAGCAGTTCTTC. This sequence encodes CASSLTRIEQFF.

This chain uses TRBV27 with TRBJ2-5, with 8 nucleotides matching TRBD1. The DNA end is a closer match to TRBJ2-7, so the J assignment may be wrong. The CDR3 is made up of 14 amino acids. In germline, CDR1 is MNHEY, CDR2 SMNVEV (reference sequence). CDR3 DNA: TGTGCCAGCAGGATACAGGGGGGAACCTACGAGCAGTACTTC. Its protein product is CASRIQGGTYEQYF.

The table lists this clonotype with a few counts. The chain links TRBV4-1 to TRBJ1-2; no clear D gene. The CDR3 covers 16 residues. CDR1 and CDR2 from the germline V gene are MGHRA and YSYEKL. Trimming removed 1 base from V and 1 base from J, with 13 bases in between. CDR3 in amino acids: CASSQGLAEVNYGYTF. Written as DNA, the CDR3 is TGCGCCAGCAGCCAAGGTCTTGCGGAGGTTAACTATGGCTACACCTTC.

The chain is built from TRBV7-2 and TRBJ2-7; 7 positions match TRBD1. CDR1 and CDR2 from the germline V gene are SGHTA and FQGNSA. The CDR3 has 13 amino acids. After removal of 9 bases from V and 6 bases from J, the junction contained 11 bases not matched to a gene. CDR3 region: CASRKGQTVEQYF. Here the CDR3 DNA reads TGTGCCAGTCGGAAGGGACAGACGGTCGAGCAGTACTTC.

The chain is built from TRBV20-1 and TRBJ2-1; D is uncertain. The length of the CDR3 is 13 residues. CDR1 is DFQATT and CDR2 is SNEGSKA in the germline V gene (reference sequence). V shed 6 bases and J shed 9 bases, with 18 bases lying between them. The CDR3 DNA sequence: TGCAGTGCAGCCAAGGACGGCACAAGTGAGCAGTTCTTC. Amino acid sequence: CSAAKDGTSEQFF.

V usage is TRBV11-2 and J usage is TRBJ1-4; D may be TRBD1 (6 bases). Per the germline V gene, CDR1 is SGHAT and CDR2 is FQNNGV. Trimming removed 5 bases at V and 0 bases at J, with 13 bases between. The CDR3 contains 16 residues. CDR3 sequence reads: CASSLTDSATNEKLFF. The CDR3 DNA sequence: TGTGCCAGCAGCCTAACGGACAGTGCAACTAATGAAAAACTGTTTTTT.

The gene calls are TRBV3-1 and TRBJ2-4; 9 bases are a match to TRBD2. The V gene's germline CDR1 is LGHDT and CDR2 YNNKEL (reference sequence). The CDR3 is made up of 17 amino acids. The ends lost 1 base at V and 0 bases at J; junction bases unmatched: 4. CDR3 region: CASSQGSGRLAKNIQYF. Written as DNA, the CDR3 is TGTGCCAGCAGCCAAGGTAGCGGGAGATTAGCCAAAAACATTCAGTACTTC.

CDR3 in amino acids: CASAQGGGTEAFF. The CDR3 region has the DNA TGTGCCAGCGCCCAGGGGGGAGGGACTGAAGCTTTCTTT. The chain is built from TRBV12-3 or TRBV12-4 and TRBJ1-1; 7 bases are a match to TRBD1. Trimming took 8 bases from V and 5 from J; bases not matched to a gene: 8. The CDR3 covers 13 residues.

This clonotype appeared a few times. The V and J genes are TRBV7-9 and TRBJ2-5; maybe TRBD2 (6 bases). The CDR3 spans 15 residues. Germline CDR1 is SEHNR and CDR2 is FQNEAQ (reference sequence). Trimming left V 3 bases short and J 5 bases short, with 16 bases between. The CDR3: CASSFWRGEGETQYF. CDR3 bases: TGTGCCAGCAGCTTCTGGCGGGGCGAGGGGGAGACCCAGTACTTC.

This chain joins TRBV5-1 and TRBJ2-3, with D perhaps TRBD2 (6 bases). This CDR3 has 13 amino acids. V lost 4 bases and J 4 bases, leaving 10 bases between the germline ends. Germline V gene data show CDR1 as SGHRS and CDR2 as YFSETQ. For the CDR3, the DNA is TGCGCCAGCAGCGCCGGGACTTCAGATACGCAGTATTTT. Its protein product is CASSAGTSDTQYF.

This rearrangement joins TRBV7-2 to TRBJ1-2; tentative D call: TRBD1 (5 bases). Germline V gene lookup returns CDR1 SGHTA and CDR2 FQGNSA. The CDR3 extends over 15 amino acids. V was trimmed by 4 bases and J by 3 bases, leaving 15 bases between them. Here the CDR3 reads CASSWDGPKDYGYTF. The CDR3 nucleotides are TGTGCCAGCAGCTGGGACGGACCCAAAGACTATGGCTACACCTTC.

Details on this clonotype: This could be a read error, since a much larger clone is one nucleotide away. The J gene is TRBJ2-7, the V gene TRBV12-3 or TRBV12-4; tentative D call: TRBD2 (5 bases). The CDR3 consists of 12 residues. The CDR3 nucleotides read TGTGCCTGCAGTTTCGGGATGGGCGAGCAGTACTTC. It translates to CACSFGMGEQYF.

The chain carries TRBV13 and TRBJ2-2, with 13 bases that match TRBD2. The CDR3 contains 16 residues. Germline V lookup: CDR1 PRHDT, CDR2 FYEKMQ (reference sequence). V was clipped by 5 bases and J by 7 bases; unmatched bases: 7. The CDR3, as DNA: TGTGCCAGCAGCCTCGGACTAGCGGGAGCAGGCGGGGAGCTGTTTTTT. Translated: CASSLGLAGAGGELFF.

The V gene is TRBV14, the J gene TRBJ2-1; 7 bases are a match to TRBD2. The trim removed 2 bases at V and 6 bases at J, leaving 7 bases unmatched. Germline loops: CDR1 SGHDN, CDR2 FVKESK. The CDR3 length is 15 residues. The CDR3 sequence is CASSQNPGRSNEQFF. DNA of the CDR3: TGTGCCAGCAGCCAAAATCCCGGGAGGTCCAATGAGCAGTTCTTC.